There are a few counts of the clone carrying this T cell receptor (beta chain). Alongside a J-beta primer mix, a sample-barcoded 5' primer served in a second PCR lasting 7 to 11 cycles. Each cDNA molecule, via a template-switch adaptor with 12 random nucleotides, was tagged. Using its own MiXCR run on the 5' RACE reads, TCRdb lists one record per CDR3 protein. In the table there are 600,000 or so distinct CDR3 sequences, roughly 48% of which are singletons. This entry belongs to a study of blood T cells in healthy people across ages. The receptor was derived from a man at least 80 years old in good health. Sequences were obtained from blood.

In nucleotides, the CDR3 is TGCGCCAGCAGCTTGGGGACTAGCGGTAGCACGCAGTACTTC. Protein sequence: CASSLGTSGSTQYF. The chain employs TRBV5-1 and TRBJ2-7; TRBD2 matches 10 bases. This CDR3 is built from 14 residues. Losses at the gene ends were 0 bases for V and 9 bases for J; bases not matched to a gene: 6. The V gene's germline CDR1 is SGHRS and CDR2 YFSETQ.